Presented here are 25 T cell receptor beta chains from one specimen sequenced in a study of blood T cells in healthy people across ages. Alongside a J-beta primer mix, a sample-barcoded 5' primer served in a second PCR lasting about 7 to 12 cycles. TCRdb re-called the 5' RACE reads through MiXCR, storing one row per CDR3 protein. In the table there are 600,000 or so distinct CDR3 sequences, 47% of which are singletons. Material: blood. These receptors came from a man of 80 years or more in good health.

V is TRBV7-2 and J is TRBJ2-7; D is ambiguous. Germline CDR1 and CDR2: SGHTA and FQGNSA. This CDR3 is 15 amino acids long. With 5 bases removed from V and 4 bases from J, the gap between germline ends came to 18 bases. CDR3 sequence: CASSLRAKSAYEQYF. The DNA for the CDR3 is TGTGCCAGCAGCCTCCGGGCGAAATCGGCGTACGAGCAGTACTTC.

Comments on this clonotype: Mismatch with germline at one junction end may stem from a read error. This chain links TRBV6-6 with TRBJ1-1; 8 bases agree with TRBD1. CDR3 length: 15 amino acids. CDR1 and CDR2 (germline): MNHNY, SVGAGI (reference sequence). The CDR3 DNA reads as TGTGCCAGCAGTAACTCTGGACAGGGGAACACTGAAGCTTTCTTT. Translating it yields CASSNSGQGNTEAFF.

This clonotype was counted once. The CDR3 spells CSTLAGDEQFF. The CDR3, as DNA: TGCAGCACCCTGGCGGGGGATGAGCAGTTCTTC. The V call is TRBV29-1, the J call TRBJ2-1; 7 bases match TRBD2. The V segment lost 8 bases and the J segment 8 bases; nucleotides outside the gene matches: 6. Germline CDR1 reads SQVTM; CDR2 reads ANQGSEA. The CDR3 covers 11 residues.

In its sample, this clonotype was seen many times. In DNA, the CDR3 is TGTGCCAGCAGCTTAGTGGGGGGCTCCTACAATGAGCAGTTCTTC. Translated, it gives CASSLVGGSYNEQFF. This chain uses TRBV7-2 with TRBJ2-1; D might be TRBD2 (6 bases). This CDR3 spans 15 amino acids. CDR1 and CDR2 (germline): SGHTA, FQGNSA. The germline V and J ends were trimmed by 1 base and 0 bases, with 7 bases remaining between them.

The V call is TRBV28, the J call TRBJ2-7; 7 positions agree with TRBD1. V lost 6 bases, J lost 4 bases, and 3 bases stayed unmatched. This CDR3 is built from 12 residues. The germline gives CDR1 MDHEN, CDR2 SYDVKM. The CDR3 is CASRQQGYEQYF. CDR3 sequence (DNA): TGTGCCAGCAGGCAACAGGGGTACGAGCAGTACTTC.

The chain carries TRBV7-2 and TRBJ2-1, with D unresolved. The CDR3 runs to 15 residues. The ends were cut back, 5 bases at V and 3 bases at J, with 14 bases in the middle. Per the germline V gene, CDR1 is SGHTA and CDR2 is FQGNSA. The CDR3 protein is CASSPSSPGYNEQFF. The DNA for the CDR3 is TGTGCCAGCAGCCCCAGTAGTCCCGGCTACAATGAGCAGTTCTTC.

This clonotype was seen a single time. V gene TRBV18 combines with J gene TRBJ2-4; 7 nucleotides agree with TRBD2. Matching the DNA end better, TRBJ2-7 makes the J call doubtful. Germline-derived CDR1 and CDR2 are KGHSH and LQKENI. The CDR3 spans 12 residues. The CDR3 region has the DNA TGTGCCAGCTCACCAAGCGGGATCGAGCAGTACTTC. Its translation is CASSPSGIEQYF.

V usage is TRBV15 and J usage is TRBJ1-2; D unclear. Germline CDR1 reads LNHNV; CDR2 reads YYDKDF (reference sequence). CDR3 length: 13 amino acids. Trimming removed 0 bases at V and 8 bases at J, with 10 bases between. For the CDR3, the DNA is TGTGCCACCAGCAGAGATCGAGGCTGGGGCTACACCTTC. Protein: CATSRDRGWGYTF.

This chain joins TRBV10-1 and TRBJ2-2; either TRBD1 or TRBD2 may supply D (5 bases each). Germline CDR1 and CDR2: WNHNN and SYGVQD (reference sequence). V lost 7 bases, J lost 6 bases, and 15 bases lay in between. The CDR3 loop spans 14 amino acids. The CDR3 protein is CASKRDGGSGELFF. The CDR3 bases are TGCGCCAGCAAAAGGGACGGAGGATCCGGGGAGCTGTTTTTT.

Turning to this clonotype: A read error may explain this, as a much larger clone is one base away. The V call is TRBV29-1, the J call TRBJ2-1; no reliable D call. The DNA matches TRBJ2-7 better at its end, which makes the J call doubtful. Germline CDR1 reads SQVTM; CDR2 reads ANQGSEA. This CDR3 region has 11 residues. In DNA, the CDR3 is TGCAGCGCTACACCGTACAATGAGCAGTACTTC. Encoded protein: CSATPYNEQYF.

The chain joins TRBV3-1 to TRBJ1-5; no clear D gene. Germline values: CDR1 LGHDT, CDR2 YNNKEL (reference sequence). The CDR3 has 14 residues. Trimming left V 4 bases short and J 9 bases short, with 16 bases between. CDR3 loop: CASSPVPGDMPQHF. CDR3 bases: TGTGCCAGCAGCCCCGTCCCCGGCGATATGCCCCAGCATTTT.

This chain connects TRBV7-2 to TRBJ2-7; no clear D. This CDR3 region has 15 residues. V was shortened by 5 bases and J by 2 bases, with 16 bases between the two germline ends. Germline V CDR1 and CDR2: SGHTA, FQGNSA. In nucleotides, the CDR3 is TGTGCCAGCAGCAGAGATCGGCCTCGCACCTACGAGCAGTACTTC. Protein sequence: CASSRDRPRTYEQYF.

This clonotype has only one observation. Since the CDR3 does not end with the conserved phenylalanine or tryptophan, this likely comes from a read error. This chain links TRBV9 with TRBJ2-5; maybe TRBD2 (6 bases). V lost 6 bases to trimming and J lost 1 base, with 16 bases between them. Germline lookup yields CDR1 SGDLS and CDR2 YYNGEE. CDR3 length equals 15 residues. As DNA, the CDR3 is TGTGCCAGCAATGCGGGGCAGGGTTTCCAAGAGACCCAGTACTTG. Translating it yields CASNAGQGFQETQYL.

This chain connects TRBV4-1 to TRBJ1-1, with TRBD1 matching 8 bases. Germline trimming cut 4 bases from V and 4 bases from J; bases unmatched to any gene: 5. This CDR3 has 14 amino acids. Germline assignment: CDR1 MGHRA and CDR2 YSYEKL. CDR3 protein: CASSRTGGGTEAFF. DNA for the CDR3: TGCGCCAGCAGCCGAACAGGGGGGGGCACTGAAGCTTTCTTT.

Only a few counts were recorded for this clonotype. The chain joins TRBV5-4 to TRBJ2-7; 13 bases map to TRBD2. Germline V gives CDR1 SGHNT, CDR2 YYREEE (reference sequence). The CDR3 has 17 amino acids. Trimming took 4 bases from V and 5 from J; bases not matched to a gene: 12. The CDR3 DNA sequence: TGTGCCAGCAGCCCCGGACTAGCGGGAGATGGTTTTAACGAGCAGTACTTC. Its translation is CASSPGLAGDGFNEQYF.

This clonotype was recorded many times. CDR3 coding DNA: TGTGCCAGCAGTTACTCGATGGGGGGCTACAATGAGCAGTTCTTC. Its protein product is CASSYSMGGYNEQFF. This sequence joins TRBV6-5 and TRBJ2-1, with D possibly being TRBD2 (6 bases). CDR3 size: 15 residues. CDR1 and CDR2 (germline): MNHEY, SVGAGI. The V and J ends lost 0 bases and 3 bases respectively, with 9 bases between them.

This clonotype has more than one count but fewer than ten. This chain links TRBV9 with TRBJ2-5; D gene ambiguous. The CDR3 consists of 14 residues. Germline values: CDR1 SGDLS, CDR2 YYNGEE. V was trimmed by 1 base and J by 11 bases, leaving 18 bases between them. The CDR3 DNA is TGTGCCAGCAGCGTAAGACCGGGTGCCTTTGAGCAGTACTTC. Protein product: CASSVRPGAFEQYF.

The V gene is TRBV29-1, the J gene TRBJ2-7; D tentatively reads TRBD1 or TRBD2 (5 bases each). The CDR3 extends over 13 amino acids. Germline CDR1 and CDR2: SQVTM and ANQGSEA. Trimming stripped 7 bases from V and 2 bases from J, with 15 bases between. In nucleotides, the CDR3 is TGCAGCGCTCACCGGGGCCCTGCCTACGAGCAGTACTTC. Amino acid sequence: CSAHRGPAYEQYF.

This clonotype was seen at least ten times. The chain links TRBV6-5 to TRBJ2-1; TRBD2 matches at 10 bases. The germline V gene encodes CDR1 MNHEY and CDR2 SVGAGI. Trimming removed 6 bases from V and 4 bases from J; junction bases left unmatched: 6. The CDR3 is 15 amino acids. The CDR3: CASSPSGSQYNEQFF. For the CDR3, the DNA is TGTGCCAGCAGCCCTAGCGGGAGTCAGTACAATGAGCAGTTCTTC.

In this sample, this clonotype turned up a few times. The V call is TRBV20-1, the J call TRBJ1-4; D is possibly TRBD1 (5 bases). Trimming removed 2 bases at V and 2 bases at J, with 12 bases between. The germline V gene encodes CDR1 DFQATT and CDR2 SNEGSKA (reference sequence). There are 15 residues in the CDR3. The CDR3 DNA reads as TGCAGTGCTAGACTACGGGGGGGGACTAATGAAAAACTGTTTTTT. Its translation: CSARLRGGTNEKLFF.

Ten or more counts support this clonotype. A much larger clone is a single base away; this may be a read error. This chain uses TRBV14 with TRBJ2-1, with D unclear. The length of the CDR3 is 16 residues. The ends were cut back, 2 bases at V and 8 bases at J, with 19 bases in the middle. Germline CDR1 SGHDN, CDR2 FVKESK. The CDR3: CASSQLGRAKGDEQFF. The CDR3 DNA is TGTGCCAGCAGCCAACTCGGACGAGCAAAAGGCGATGAGCAGTTCTTC.

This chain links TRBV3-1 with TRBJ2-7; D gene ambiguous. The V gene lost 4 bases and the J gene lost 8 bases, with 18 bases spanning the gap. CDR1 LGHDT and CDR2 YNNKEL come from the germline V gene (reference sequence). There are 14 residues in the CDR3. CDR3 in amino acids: CASSPPGPSSKQYF. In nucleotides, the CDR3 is TGTGCCAGCAGCCCCCCGGGTCCTTCGAGCAAGCAGTACTTC.

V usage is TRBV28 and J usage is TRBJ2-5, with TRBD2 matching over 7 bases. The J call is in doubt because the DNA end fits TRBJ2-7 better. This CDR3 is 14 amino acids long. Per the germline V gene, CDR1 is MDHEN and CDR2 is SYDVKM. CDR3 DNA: TGTGCCAGCAGTTTCCTAGCGGCCCCCTACGAGCAGTACTTC. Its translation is CASSFLAAPYEQYF.

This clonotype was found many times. CDR3 sequence (DNA): TGTGCCAGCAGCCCGCTTGGGACTAGCGGCTACGAGCAGTACTTC. Translation: CASSPLGTSGYEQYF. The chain joins TRBV6-5 to TRBJ2-7, with TRBD2 matching 11 bases. CDR1 MNHEY and CDR2 SVGAGI come from the germline V gene. The CDR3 is 15 amino acids. With V trimmed by 6 bases and J by 3 bases, 7 bases remained unmatched.

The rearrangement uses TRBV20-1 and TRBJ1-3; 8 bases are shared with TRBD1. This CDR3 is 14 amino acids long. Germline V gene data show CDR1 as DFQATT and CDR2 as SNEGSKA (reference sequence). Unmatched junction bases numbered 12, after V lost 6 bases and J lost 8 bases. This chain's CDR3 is CSALGGQGAYTIYF. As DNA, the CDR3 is TGCAGTGCCCTGGGGGGGCAGGGGGCGTACACCATATATTTT.